This TCR beta chain comes out of a study of blood T cell repertoires in COVID-19. Across the whole study: T cells, B-cell-depleted T cells, or PBMCs supplied cDNA or gDNA.

In the study's own analysis: Nucleated cell counts were estimated from reference gene primer amplification. Some clones are missing from TCRdb's copy, which holds only in-frame ones; the method was immunoSEQ multiplex PCR. That table supplies the V and J calls and clone size; D and trimming were determined from the DNA. The sample includes about 90,000 clones, approximately 78% of them seen just once. V was clipped by 8 bases and J by 3 bases; unmatched bases: 2. CDR3 length equals 12 residues. Per germline, CDR1 MNHEY and CDR2 SVGAGI. This clone appeared once. The chain links TRBV6-5 to TRBJ2-3, with TRBD1 matching over 7 bases. Sequences were obtained from peripheral blood. The sequence derives from a human donor in a cohort sampled during active COVID-19. CDR3 coding DNA: TGTGCCAGCGACAGGGAGACAGATACGCAGTATTTT. The encoded protein is CASDRETDTQYF.